This T cell receptor (beta chain) was obtained from a study of PD-L1 blockade in urothelial cancer. Study at large: Blood yielded a median of about 150,000 T cells per sample.

The V and J ends lost 5 bases and 2 bases respectively, with 10 bases between them. The CDR3 runs 13 residues. CDR1 and CDR2 (germline): SGHNT, YYREEE (reference sequence). The repertoire was sequenced with immunoSEQ multiplex PCR; TCRdb's copy has only in-frame clones and lacks some. The repertoire holds under 90,000 clones, with around nine tenths as singletons. The rearrangement joins TRBV5-4 to TRBJ1-2, with TRBD1 as a possible D gene (6 bases). This clonotype was sampled from a man in his 60s with urothelial cancer. The sequencing here drew on PBMCs, taken around atezolizumab (anti-PD-L1) treatment. CDR3 DNA sequence: TGTGCCAGCAGTATACAGGGAAACTATGGCTACACCTTC. It is translated as CASSIQGNYGYTF.